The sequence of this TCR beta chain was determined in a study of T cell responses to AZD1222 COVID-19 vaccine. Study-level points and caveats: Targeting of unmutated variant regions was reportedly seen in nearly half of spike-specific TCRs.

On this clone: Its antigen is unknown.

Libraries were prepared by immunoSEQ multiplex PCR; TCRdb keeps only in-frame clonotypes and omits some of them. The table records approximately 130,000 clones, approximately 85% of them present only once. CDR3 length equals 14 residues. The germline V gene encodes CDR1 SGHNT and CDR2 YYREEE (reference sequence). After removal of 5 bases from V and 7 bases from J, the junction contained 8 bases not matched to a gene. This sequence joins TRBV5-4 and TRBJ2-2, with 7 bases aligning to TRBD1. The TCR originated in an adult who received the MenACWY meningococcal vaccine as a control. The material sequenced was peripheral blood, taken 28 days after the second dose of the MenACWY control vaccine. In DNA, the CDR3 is TGTGCCAGCAGTACAGGGGCCGCAGGCGGGGAGCTGTTTTTT. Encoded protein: CASSTGAAGGELFF.